This record covers a single T cell receptor beta chain. Its antigen is not identified. The CDR3 runs to 13 residues. This specimen belongs to a study of T cell responses to AZD1222 COVID-19 vaccine. Notes on the study in general: Possibly, clonal diversity was underestimated; donors were largely white British and included more females. A rise in Spike-specific TCR breadth and depth followed two AZD1222 doses. Nearly half of spike-specific TCRs reportedly go after variant regions that carry no mutations. No repertoire was sampled before or during the peak T cell response, only after it.

The assay was immunoSEQ multiplex PCR, and TCRdb's table has in-frame clones only and misses some. The sample holds more than 95,000 clones; about 94% are singletons and the top ten take around 5%. V is TRBV21-1 and J is TRBJ2-5; whether TRBD1, the table's D call, matches the DNA was not checked. TRBV21-1 is noted as a pseudogene. The sequences come from peripheral blood, collected on day 0 of AZD1222 vaccination. The sequence was collected from an adult in good health. CDR3 loop: CASSKGAGETQYF. In nucleotides, the CDR3 is TGTGCCAGCAGCAAAGGTGCAGGGGAGACCCAGTACTTC.